Sequencing of this T cell receptor beta chain was carried out in a study of cytomegalovirus exposure and HLA in healthy donors. Turning to the study itself: Inside one of the first data releases sat 80 million to 95 million unique TCRs taken from HLA-typed donors.

On this clone: Its specificity is not known.

In the PCR, 60 Vbeta and 13 Jbeta primers were used. The data were produced by immunoSEQ multiplex PCR, yet TCRdb's version contains in-frame clones alone and is incomplete. The sample lists about 190,000 clones, around 87% occurring once. Whole-study findings and limits: Prior analysis indicated that the majority of TCR beta V segments exhibited productivity approximately 90% or approximately 30% of the time.

The V end lost 4 bases, the J end lost 6 bases, and 14 bases lay between the germline ends. CDR1 SGHRS and CDR2 YFSETQ come from the germline V gene. This CDR3 has 14 amino acids. The origin of this receptor is a woman aged 18-30 years in good health and CMV-seronegative. The rearrangement links TRBV5-1 to TRBJ2-1; D is possibly TRBD2 (5 bases). The material sequenced was PBMCs. DNA for the CDR3: TGCGCCAGCAGCCGCGGAGCTAGCTCCAATGAGCAGTTCTTC. Its translation is CASSRGASSNEQFF.